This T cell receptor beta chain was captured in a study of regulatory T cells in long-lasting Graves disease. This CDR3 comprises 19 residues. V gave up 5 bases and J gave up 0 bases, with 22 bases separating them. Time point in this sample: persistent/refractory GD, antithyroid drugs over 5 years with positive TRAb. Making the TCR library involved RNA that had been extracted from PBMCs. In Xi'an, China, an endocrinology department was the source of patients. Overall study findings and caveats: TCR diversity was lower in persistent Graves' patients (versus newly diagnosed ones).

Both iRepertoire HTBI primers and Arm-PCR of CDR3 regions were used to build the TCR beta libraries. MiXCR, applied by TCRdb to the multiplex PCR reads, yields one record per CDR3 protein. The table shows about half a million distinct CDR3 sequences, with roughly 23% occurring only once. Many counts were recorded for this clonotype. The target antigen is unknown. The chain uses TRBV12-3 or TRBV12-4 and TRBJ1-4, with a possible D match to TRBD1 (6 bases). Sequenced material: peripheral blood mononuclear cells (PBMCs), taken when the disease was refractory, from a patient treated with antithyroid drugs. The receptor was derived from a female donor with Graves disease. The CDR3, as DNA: TGTGCCAGCAGTCAAACACGGGCTCTATCAGGGGCAACTAATGAAAAACTGTTTTTT. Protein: CASSQTRALSGATNEKLFF.